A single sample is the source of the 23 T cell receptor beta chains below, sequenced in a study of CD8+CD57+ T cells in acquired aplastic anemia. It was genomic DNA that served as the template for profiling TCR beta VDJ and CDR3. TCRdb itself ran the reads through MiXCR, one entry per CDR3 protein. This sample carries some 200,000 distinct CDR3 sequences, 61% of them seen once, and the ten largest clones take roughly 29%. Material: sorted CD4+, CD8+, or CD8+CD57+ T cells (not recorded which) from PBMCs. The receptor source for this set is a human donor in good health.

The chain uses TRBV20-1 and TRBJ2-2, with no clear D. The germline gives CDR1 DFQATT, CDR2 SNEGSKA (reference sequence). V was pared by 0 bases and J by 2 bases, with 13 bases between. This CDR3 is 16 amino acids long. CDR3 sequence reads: CSARDRSLTNTGELFF. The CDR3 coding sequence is TGCAGTGCTAGAGATCGCTCCCTCACCAACACCGGGGAGCTGTTTTTT.

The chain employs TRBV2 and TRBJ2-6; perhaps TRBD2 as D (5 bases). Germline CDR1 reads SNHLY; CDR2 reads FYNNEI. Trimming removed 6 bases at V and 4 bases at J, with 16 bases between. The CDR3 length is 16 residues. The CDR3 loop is CASSPIRGSGANVLTF. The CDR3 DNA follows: TGTGCCAGCAGCCCGATTCGAGGGAGCGGGGCCAACGTCCTGACTTTC.

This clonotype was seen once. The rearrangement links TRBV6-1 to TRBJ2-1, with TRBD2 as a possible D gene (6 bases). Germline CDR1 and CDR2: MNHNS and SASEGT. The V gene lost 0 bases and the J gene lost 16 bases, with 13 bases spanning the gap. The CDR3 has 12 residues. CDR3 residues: CASSEAAGSRFF. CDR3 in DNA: TGTGCCAGCAGTGAAGCGGCGGGGTCTCGTTTCTTC.

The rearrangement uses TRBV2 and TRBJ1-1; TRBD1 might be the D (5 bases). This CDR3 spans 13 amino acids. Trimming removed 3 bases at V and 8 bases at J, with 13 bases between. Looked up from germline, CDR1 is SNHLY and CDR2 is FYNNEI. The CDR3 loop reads CASSEGRQGEAFF. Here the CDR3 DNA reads TGTGCCAGCAGTGAGGGCCGCCAGGGAGAAGCTTTCTTT.

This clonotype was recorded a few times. The CDR3 sequence: CASSTQGLALYEQYF. The CDR3 nucleotides read TGTGCCAGCAGCACACAGGGACTAGCCCTCTACGAGCAGTACTTC. The chain combines TRBV7-2 with TRBJ2-7; TRBD2 aligns across 9 bases. Germline CDR1 reads SGHTA; CDR2 reads FQGNSA. This CDR3 contains 15 residues. After removal of 5 bases from V and 3 bases from J, the junction contained 8 bases not matched to a gene.

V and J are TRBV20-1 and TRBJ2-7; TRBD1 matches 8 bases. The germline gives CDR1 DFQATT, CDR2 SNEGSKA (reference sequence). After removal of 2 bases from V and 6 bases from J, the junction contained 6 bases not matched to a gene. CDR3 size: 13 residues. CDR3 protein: CSARSRGRLEQYF. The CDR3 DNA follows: TGCAGTGCTAGATCCAGGGGGCGGCTCGAGCAGTACTTC.

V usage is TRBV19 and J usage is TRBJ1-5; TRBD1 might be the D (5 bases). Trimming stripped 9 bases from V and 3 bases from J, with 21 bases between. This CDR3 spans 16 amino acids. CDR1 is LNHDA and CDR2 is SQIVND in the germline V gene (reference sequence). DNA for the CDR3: TGTGCCAGCTTGATGAGAGGGCAGGGCATCAATCAGCCCCAGCATTTT. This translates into CASLMRGQGINQPQHF.

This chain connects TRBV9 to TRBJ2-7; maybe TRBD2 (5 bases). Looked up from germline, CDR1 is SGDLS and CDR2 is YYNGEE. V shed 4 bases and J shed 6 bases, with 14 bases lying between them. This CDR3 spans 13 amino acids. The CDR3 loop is CASSPEGWREQYF. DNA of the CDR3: TGTGCCAGCAGCCCCGAGGGATGGCGCGAGCAGTACTTC.

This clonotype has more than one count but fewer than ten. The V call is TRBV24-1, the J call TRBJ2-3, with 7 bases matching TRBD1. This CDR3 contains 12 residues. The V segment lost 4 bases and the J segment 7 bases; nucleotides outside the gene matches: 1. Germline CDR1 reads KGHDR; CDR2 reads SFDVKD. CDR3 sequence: CATSEQGNTQYF. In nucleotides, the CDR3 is TGTGCCACCAGTGAACAGGGGAATACGCAGTATTTT.

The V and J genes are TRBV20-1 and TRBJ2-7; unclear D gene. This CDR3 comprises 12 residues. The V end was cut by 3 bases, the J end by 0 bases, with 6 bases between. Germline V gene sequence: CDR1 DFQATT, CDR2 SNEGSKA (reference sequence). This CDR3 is CSASQISYEQYF. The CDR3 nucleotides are TGCAGTGCTAGTCAGATCTCCTACGAGCAGTACTTC.

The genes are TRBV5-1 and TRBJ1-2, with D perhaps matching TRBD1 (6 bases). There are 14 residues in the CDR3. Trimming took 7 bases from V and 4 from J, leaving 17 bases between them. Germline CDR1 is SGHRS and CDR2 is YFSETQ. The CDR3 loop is CASGWGARVYGYTF. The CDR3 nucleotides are TGCGCCAGCGGCTGGGGGGCGCGAGTCTATGGCTACACCTTC.

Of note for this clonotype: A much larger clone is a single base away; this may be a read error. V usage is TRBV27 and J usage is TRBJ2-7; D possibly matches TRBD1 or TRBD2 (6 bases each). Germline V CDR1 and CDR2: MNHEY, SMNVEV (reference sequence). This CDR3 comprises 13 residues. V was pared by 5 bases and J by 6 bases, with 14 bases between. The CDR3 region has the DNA TGTGCCAGCAGTACAGGGCGGGGTCTCGAGCAGTACTTC. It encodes CASSTGRGLEQYF.

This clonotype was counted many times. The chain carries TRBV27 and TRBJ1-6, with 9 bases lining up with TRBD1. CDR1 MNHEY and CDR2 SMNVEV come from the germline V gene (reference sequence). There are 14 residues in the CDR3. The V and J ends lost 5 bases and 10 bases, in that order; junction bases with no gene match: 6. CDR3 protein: CASSPRTGVSPLHF. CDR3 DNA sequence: TGTGCCAGCAGTCCAAGGACAGGGGTCTCACCCCTCCACTTT.

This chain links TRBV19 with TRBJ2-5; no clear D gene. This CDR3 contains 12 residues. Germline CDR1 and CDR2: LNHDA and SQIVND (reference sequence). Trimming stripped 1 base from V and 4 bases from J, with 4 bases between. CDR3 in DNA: TGTGCCAGTAGTATAGGCGCAGAGACCCAGTACTTC. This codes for CASSIGAETQYF.

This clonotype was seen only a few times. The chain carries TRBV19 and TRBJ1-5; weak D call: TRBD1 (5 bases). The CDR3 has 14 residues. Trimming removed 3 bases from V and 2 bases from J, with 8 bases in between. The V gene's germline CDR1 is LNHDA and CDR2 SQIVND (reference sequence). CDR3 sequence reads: CASSMGVGNQPQHF. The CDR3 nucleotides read TGTGCCAGTAGTATGGGGGTCGGCAATCAGCCCCAGCATTTT. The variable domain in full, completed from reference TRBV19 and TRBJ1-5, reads DGGITQSPKYLFRKEGQNVTLSCEQNLNHDAMYWYRQDPGQGLRLIYYSQIVNDFQKGDIAEGYSVSREKKESFPLTVTSAQKNPTAFYLCASSMGVGNQPQHFGDGTRLSIL.

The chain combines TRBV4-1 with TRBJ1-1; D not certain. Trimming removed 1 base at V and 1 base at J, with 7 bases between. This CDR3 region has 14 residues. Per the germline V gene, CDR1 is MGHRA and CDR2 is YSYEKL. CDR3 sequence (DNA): TGCGCCAGCAGCCAAGGACTAGCGAACACTGAAGCTTTCTTT. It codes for CASSQGLANTEAFF.

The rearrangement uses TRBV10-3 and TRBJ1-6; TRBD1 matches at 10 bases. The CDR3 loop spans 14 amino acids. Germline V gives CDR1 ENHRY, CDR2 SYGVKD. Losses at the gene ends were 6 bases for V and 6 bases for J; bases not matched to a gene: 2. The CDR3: CAIRGTGVNSPLHF. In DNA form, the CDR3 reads TGTGCCATCAGAGGGACAGGGGTTAATTCACCCCTCCACTTT.

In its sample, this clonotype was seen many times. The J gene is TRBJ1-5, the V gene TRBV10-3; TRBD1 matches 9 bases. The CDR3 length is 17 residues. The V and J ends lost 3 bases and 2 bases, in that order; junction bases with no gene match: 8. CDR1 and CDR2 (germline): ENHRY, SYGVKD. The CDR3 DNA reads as TGTGCCATCAGTGATCAGACAGGGGGGGCTGGCAATCAGCCCCAGCATTTT. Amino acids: CAISDQTGGAGNQPQHF.

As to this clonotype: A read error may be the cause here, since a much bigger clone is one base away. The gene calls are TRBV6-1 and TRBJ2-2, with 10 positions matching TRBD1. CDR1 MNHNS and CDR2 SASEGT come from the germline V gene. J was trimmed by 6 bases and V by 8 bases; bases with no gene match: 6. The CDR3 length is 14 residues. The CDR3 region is CASSGTGDAGELFF. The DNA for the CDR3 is TGTGCCAGCTCCGGGACAGGGGACGCCGGGGAGCTGTTTTTT.

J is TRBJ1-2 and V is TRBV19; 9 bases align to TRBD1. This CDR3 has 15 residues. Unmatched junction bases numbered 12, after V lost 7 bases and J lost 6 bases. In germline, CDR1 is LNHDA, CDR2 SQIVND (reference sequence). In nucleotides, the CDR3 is TGTGCCAGTAAGGAAGGCGGGGACAGGGCCGATGGCTACACCTTC. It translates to CASKEGGDRADGYTF. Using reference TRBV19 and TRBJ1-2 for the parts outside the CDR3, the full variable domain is DGGITQSPKYLFRKEGQNVTLSCEQNLNHDAMYWYRQDPGQGLRLIYYSQIVNDFQKGDIAEGYSVSREKKESFPLTVTSAQKNPTAFYLCASKEGGDRADGYTFGSGTRLTVV.

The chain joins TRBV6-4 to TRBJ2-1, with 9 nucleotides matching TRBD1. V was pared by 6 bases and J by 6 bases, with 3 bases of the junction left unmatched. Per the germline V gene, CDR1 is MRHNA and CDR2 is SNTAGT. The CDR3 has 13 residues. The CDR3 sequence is CASSLTGGNEQFF. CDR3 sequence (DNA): TGTGCCAGCAGCTTGACAGGGGGCAATGAGCAGTTCTTC.

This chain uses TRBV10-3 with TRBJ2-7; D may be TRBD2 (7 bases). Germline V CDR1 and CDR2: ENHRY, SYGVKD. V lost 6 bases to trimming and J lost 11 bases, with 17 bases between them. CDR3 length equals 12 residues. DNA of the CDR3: TGTGCCATCAGCCCAAGTGGGGGGGGCGAGTACTTC. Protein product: CAISPSGGGEYF.

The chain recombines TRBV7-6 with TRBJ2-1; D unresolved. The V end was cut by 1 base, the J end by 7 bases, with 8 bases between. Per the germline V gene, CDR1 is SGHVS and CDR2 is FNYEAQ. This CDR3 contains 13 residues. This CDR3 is CASSLGGVNEQFF. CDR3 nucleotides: TGTGCCAGCAGCTTAGGTGGGGTAAATGAGCAGTTCTTC.